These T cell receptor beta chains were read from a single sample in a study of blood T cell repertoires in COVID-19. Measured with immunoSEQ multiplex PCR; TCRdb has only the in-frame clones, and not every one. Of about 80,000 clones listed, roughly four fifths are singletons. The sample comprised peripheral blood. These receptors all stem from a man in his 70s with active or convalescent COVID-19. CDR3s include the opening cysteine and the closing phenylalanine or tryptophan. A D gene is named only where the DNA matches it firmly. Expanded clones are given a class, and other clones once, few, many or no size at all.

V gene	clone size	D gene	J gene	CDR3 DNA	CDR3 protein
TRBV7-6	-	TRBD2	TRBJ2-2	TGTGCCAGCAGCTTCCCTGGGCTGAGACTAGCGGGGGGGCCTCCGAACACCGGGGAGCTGTTTTTT	CASSFPGLRLAGGPPNTGELFF
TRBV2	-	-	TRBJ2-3	TGTGCCAGCAGTCTACAGACAGATACGCAGTATTTT	CASSLQTDTQYF
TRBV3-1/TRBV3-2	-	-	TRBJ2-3	TGTGCCAGCAGCCAGGGTCCCAGGGGCTGGGAAGATACGCAGTATTTT	CASSQGPRGWEDTQYF
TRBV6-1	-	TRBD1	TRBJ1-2	TGTGCCAGCAGTGAGTTGGGGACAGGCGTTTTCTATGGCTACACCTTC	CASSELGTGVFYGYTF
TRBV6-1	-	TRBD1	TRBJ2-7	TGTGCCAGCAGTGACGACAGGGGAAGGGACTACGAGCAGTACTTC	CASSDDRGRDYEQYF
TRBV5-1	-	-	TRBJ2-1	TGCGCCAGCAGCTTGGAGTCCCTGTGGGGGGGCGGCAATGAGCAGTTCTTC	CASSLESLWGGGNEQFF
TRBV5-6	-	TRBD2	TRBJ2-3	TGTGCCAGCAGCTTCTGGCGGGGGGATGGGGACACAGATACGCAGTATTTT	CASSFWRGDGDTDTQYF
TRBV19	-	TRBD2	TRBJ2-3	TGTGCCAGTACCCCGAGGCGGGGGAGCACAGATACGCAGTATTTT	CASTPRRGSTDTQYF
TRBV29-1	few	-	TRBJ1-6	TGCAGCGTTGAAGAAAGCAGGGTTTACTCACCCCTCCACTTT	CSVEESRVYSPLHF
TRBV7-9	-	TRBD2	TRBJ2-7	TGTGCCAGCAGACCCCGGGGGGGCAACGAGCAGTACTTC	CASRPRGGNEQYF
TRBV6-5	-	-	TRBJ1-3	TGTGCCAGCTGGAGCTCTGGAAACACCATATATTTT	CASWSSGNTIYF
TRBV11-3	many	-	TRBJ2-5	TGTGCCAGCAGCTTAGGGGGGAGGCAGACCCAGTACTTC	CASSLGGRQTQYF
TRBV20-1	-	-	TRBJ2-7	TGCAGTGCTAGACTTATCGAGCAGTACTTC	CSARLIEQYF
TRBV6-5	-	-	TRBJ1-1	TGTGCCAGCATGGAACCCAGGGGATCGAACACTGAAGCTTTCTTT	CASMEPRGSNTEAFF
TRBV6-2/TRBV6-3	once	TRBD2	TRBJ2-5	TGTGCCAGCAGCCGACTAGCGGGGGTCCAAGAGACCCAGTACTTC	CASSRLAGVQETQYF
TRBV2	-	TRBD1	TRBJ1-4	TGTGCCAGCAAATGGACAGGGGTGGAAAAACTGTTTTTT	CASKWTGVEKLFF
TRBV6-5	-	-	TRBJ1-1	TGTGCCAGCAGTTACTCCGGAGGTCGAGGGACTGAAGCTTTCTTT	CASSYSGGRGTEAFF
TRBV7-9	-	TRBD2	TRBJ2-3	TGTGCCAGCAGCATATCTAGCGGGGAGGCAAATACGCAGTATTTT	CASSISSGEANTQYF
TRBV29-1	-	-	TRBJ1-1	TGCAGCGTAGATCAGGCTGAAGCTTTCTTT	CSVDQAEAFF
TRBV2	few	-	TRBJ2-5	TGTGCCAGCAGTGGCAGACAGTGGGAGACCCAGTACTTC	CASSGRQWETQYF
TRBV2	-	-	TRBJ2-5	TGTGCCAGTCTGTACCAAGAGACCCAGTACTTC	CASLYQETQYF
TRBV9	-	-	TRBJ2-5	TGTGCCAGCAGCGTCTCATACGGGACACCACAAGAGACCCAGTACTTC	CASSVSYGTPQETQYF
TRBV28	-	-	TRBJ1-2	TGTGCCAGTCACCTGGGGGGGCGCGGAAATGGCTACACCTTC	CASHLGGRGNGYTF
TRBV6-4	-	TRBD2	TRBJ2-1	TGTGCCAGCAGTGACCTTGGCGGGGGGGAGAATGAGCAGTTCTTC	CASSDLGGGENEQFF
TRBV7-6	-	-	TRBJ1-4	TGTGCCAGCAGCTCACGGTCTAATGAAAAACTGTTTTTT	CASSSRSNEKLFF
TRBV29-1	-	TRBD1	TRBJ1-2	TGCAGCGTTGAAGAAACAGGGGATTATGGCTACACCTTC	CSVEETGDYGYTF
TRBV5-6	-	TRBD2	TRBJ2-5	TGTGCCAGCAGCACCCTAGCGGGGGGGGGTTTGGAGACCCAGTACTTC	CASSTLAGGGLETQYF
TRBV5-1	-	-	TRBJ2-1	TGCGCCAGCAGCTTGGAAAAACCGGACAATGAGCAGTTCTTC	CASSLEKPDNEQFF
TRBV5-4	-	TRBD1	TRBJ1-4	TGTGCCAGCAGCTCGACAGGGGGCGCAGGTGGGGAAAAACTGTTTTTT	CASSSTGGAGGEKLFF
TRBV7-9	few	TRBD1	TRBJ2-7	TGTGCCAGCAGCTTAGCGGGACAGGGAGACTACGAGCAGTACTTC	CASSLAGQGDYEQYF
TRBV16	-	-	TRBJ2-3	TGTGCCAGCAGCCTTCACAGGGAGCATACGCAGTATTTT	CASSLHREHTQYF
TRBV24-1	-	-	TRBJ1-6	TGTGCCACCACTAATCGGACAGATGAAGAGTGGGCCTATAATTCACCCCTCCACTTT	CATTNRTDEEWAYNSPLHF
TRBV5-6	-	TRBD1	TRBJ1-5	TGTGCCAGCAGCTTGGTTGTAGGGGGCGGTCAGCCCCAGCATTTT	CASSLVVGGGQPQHF
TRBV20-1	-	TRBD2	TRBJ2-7	TGCAGTGCTAGTAGGCCTAGCGGGGACTACGAGCAGTACTTC	CSASRPSGDYEQYF
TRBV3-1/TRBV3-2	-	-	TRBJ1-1	TGTGCCAGCAGCTCGGGAACAGGGTGGACTGAAGCTTTCTTT	CASSSGTGWTEAFF
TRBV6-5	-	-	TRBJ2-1	TGTGCCAGCAGGGGTCTAGTAGGGGGCAATGAGCAGTTCTTC	CASRGLVGGNEQFF
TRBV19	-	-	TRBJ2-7	TGTGCCAGTAGTATGCCAGGGATTTCCTACGAGCAGTACTTC	CASSMPGISYEQYF
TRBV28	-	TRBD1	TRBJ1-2	TGTGCCAGCAGTTTAGTTAAGGCAGGGGGCGTCAGTGGCTACACCTTC	CASSLVKAGGVSGYTF
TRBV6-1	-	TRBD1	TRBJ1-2	TGTGCCAGCAGTGACCCCGGGACAGGGACCTATGGCTACACCTTC	CASSDPGTGTYGYTF
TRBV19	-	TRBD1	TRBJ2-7	TGTGCCAGTAGTGCCCCCGGACAGGGGCACTACGAGCAGTACTTC	CASSAPGQGHYEQYF
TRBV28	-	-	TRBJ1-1	TGTGCCAGCAGTTTATTACAGGATGCGAACACTGAAGCTTTCTTT	CASSLLQDANTEAFF
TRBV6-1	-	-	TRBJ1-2	TGTGCCAGCGCCACGGGGGACTATGGCTACACCTTC	CASATGDYGYTF
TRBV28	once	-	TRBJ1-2	TGTGCCAGCAGCCCGCCCCCAGGGAACTATGGCTACACCTTC	CASSPPPGNYGYTF
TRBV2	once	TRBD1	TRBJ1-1	TGTGCCAGCACCCGGACAGGGGAGAACACTGAAGCTTTCTTT	CASTRTGENTEAFF
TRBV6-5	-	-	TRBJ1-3	TGTGCCAGCAGTTACTCAATTCGGATGGAGCGAAACACCATATATTTT	CASSYSIRMERNTIYF
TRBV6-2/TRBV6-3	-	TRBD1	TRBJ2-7	TGTGCCAGCAGCCTGACAGGGTCCTACGAGCAGTACTTC	CASSLTGSYEQYF
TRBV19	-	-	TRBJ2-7	TGTGCCAGTAGTCCACTAGGGGGCTACGAGCAGTACTTC	CASSPLGGYEQYF
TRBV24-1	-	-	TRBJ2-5	TGTGCCACCAGTGATGTGGGTCAGGATCTTCAAGAGACCCAGTACTTC	CATSDVGQDLQETQYF
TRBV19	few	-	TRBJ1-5	TGTGCCAGTAACAGACAGTGGGATCAGCCCCAGCATTTT	CASNRQWDQPQHF
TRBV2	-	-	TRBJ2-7	TGTGCCAGCACCGGGTACTCATCCTACGAGCAGTACTTC	CASTGYSSYEQYF
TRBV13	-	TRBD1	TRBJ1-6	TGTGCCAGCAGCTTAGGGACAGGGTATTCACCCCTCCACTTT	CASSLGTGYSPLHF
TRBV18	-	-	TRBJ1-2	TGTGCCAGCTCACCACCGTCTGTCCATGGCTACACCTTC	CASSPPSVHGYTF
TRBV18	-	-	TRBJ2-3	TGTGCCAGCTCAGGAGACCCCACAGATACGCAGTATTTT	CASSGDPTDTQYF
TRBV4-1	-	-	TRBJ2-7	TGCGCCAGCAGCCACCCACAGGGTTCCTACGAGCAGTACTTC	CASSHPQGSYEQYF
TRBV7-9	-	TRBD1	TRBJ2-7	TGTGCCAGCAGCTCGGGACAGACCTACGAGCAGTACTTC	CASSSGQTYEQYF
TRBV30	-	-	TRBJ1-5	TGTGCCTGGGGGGCAGGGTATCAGGGTCAGCCCCAGCATTTT	CAWGAGYQGQPQHF
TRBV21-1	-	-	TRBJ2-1	TGTGCCAGCAGCTCCCCCAGGGGGCAATATGTCTACAATGAGCAGTTCTTC	CASSSPRGQYVYNEQFF
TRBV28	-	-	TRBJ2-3	TGTGCCAGCAGGAAGAAGGGGCCAGATACGCAGTATTTT	CASRKKGPDTQYF
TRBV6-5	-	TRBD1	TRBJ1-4	TGTGCCAGCAGCCAAGACAGGGGGCTCGAAAAACTGTTTTTT	CASSQDRGLEKLFF